This is a list of T cell receptor beta chains from one sample in a study of identical twins. TCRdb fed the 5' RACE reads into MiXCR, producing one record per CDR3 protein. The table includes 700,000 or so distinct CDR3 sequences, less than 25% detected once. This same sample was also part of a study on T cells expressing NK-cell markers.

The sequencing sample was made of PBMCs. The receptor source for this set is a woman aged 18-29 years in good health. Each CDR3 is given with its conserved first and last residue. Fields, in order: V gene, clone size, J gene, D gene, CDR3 protein, CDR3 DNA. A D gene is named only where the DNA matches it firmly. Rows give clone size only sometimes, using once, few, many, or a class for an expanded clone.

TRBV10-1	-	TRBJ2-1	TRBD1	CASSENQDRVGGEQFF	TGCGCCAGCAGTGAGAACCAGGACAGGGTAGGCGGTGAGCAGTTCTTC
TRBV6-2/TRBV6-3	-	TRBJ1-2	-	CASSYPSGYTF	TGTGCCAGCAGTTACCCATCTGGCTACACCTTC
TRBV27	-	TRBJ1-6	-	CASSLIGVYNSPLHF	TGTGCCAGCAGCTTGATCGGGGTTTATAATTCACCCCTCCACTTT
TRBV7-9	-	TRBJ2-4	TRBD2	CASSLFKASGRKNIQYF	TGTGCCAGCAGCTTATTTAAGGCTAGCGGGAGGAAAAACATTCAGTACTTC
TRBV28	-	TRBJ1-5	TRBD1	CASSLSGQGLGQPQHF	TGTGCCAGCAGTTTAAGTGGACAGGGGTTAGGTCAGCCCCAGCATTTT
TRBV5-1	few	TRBJ2-1	TRBD2	CACGEGTSYNEQFF	TGCGCCTGTGGGGAGGGAACCTCCTACAATGAGCAGTTCTTC
TRBV7-2	few	TRBJ2-7	TRBD2	CASSWSGRYEQYF	TGTGCCAGCAGCTGGAGCGGGAGGTACGAGCAGTACTTC
TRBV20-1	few	TRBJ2-5	-	CSARVRGAETQYF	TGCAGTGCTAGGGTTCGGGGTGCGGAGACCCAGTACTTC
TRBV29-1	-	TRBJ2-4	-	CSGGFKNIQYF	TGCAGCGGAGGGTTCAAAAACATTCAGTACTTC
TRBV30	few	TRBJ1-4	-	CAWTLGVGEKLFF	TGTGCCTGGACCTTGGGGGTTGGCGAAAAACTGTTTTTT
TRBV5-1	-	TRBJ2-1	TRBD2	CASSLLSSGGYEQFF	TGCGCCAGCAGCCTCCTGTCTAGCGGGGGGTATGAGCAGTTCTTC
TRBV9	-	TRBJ1-5	TRBD1	CASGREDRYNQPQHF	TGTGCCAGCGGAAGGGAGGACAGGTATAATCAGCCCCAGCATTTT
TRBV6-1	-	TRBJ2-2	-	CASREYGLNTGELFF	TGTGCCAGCAGGGAATACGGCCTGAACACCGGGGAGCTGTTTTTT
TRBV2	-	TRBJ2-1	TRBD2	CASSWRGNEQFF	TGTGCCAGCAGCTGGCGGGGGAATGAGCAGTTCTTC
TRBV20-1	few	TRBJ2-1	-	CSASGTWNNEQFF	TGCAGTGCTAGCGGGACATGGAACAATGAGCAGTTCTTC
TRBV20-1	few	TRBJ1-1	-	CSARDRRRNTEAFF	TGCAGTGCTAGGGACAGACGCAGGAACACTGAAGCTTTCTTT
TRBV19	-	TRBJ2-1	-	CASSIPGGSYNEQFF	TGTGCCAGTAGTATCCCGGGGGGCAGCTACAATGAGCAGTTCTTC
TRBV15	many	TRBJ2-3	-	CATSGTTGRTDTQYF	TGTGCCACCAGCGGAACGACGGGGCGAACAGATACGCAGTATTTT
TRBV15	few	TRBJ2-1	-	CATSRTVPAYNEQFF	TGTGCCACCAGCAGGACCGTGCCGGCCTACAATGAGCAGTTCTTC
TRBV7-9	-	TRBJ2-1	-	CASSFTGTRYEQFF	TGTGCCAGCAGCTTTACCGGGACCCGCTATGAGCAGTTCTTC
TRBV7-2	-	TRBJ2-6	TRBD1	CARKDRAGPGANVLTF	TGTGCCAGAAAGGACAGGGCGGGACCTGGGGCCAACGTCCTGACTTTC
TRBV7-9	-	TRBJ2-3	TRBD2	CASSWDYRTDTQYF	TGTGCCAGCAGCTGGGACTACCGCACAGATACGCAGTATTTT
TRBV6-2/TRBV6-3	-	TRBJ2-3	-	CASSYLWKDTQYF	TGTGCCAGCAGTTACTTGTGGAAGGATACGCAGTATTTT
TRBV2	-	TRBJ2-3	-	CASSIIPDTQYF	TGTGCCAGCAGTATCATCCCAGATACGCAGTATTTT
TRBV7-2	many	TRBJ1-2	TRBD1	CASSVGQGFGYTF	TGTGCCAGCAGCGTCGGACAGGGCTTTGGCTACACCTTC
TRBV12-5	few	TRBJ2-3	TRBD2	CASDLALAGGSDTQYF	TGTGCTAGTGACCTCGCACTAGCGGGAGGTTCAGATACGCAGTATTTT
TRBV20-1	-	TRBJ2-1	TRBD2	CSASGTNYNEQFF	TGCAGTGCGTCCGGGACTAACTACAATGAGCAGTTCTTC
TRBV11-2	many	TRBJ2-7	-	CASSHQGTLRYEQYF	TGTGCCAGCAGCCACCAGGGGACCCTACGTTACGAGCAGTACTTC
TRBV6-1	-	TRBJ2-7	-	CASSHDVQGRALYEQYF	TGTGCCAGCAGCCACGATGTACAGGGAAGGGCTCTGTACGAGCAGTACTTC
TRBV20-1	-	TRBJ2-7	-	CSATGTFRSYEQYF	TGCAGTGCGACCGGGACTTTCCGTTCCTACGAGCAGTACTTC
TRBV5-1	many	TRBJ2-7	-	CASSWGPGRLRGEQYF	TGCGCCAGCAGCTGGGGTCCCGGGAGACTACGCGGGGAGCAGTACTTC
TRBV25-1	-	TRBJ2-7	-	CASAQDGYYEQYF	TGTGCCAGCGCACAGGACGGATACTACGAGCAGTACTTC
TRBV4-3	once	TRBJ2-5	-	CASSQDKDGRGTQYF	TGCGCCAGCAGCCAAGATAAGGACGGGAGAGGTACCCAGTACTTC
TRBV10-2	few	TRBJ2-7	TRBD2	CASTPGTTYEQYF	TGCGCCAGCACGCCAGGGACTACCTACGAGCAGTACTTC
TRBV9	few	TRBJ2-1	TRBD2	CASSVVTSGRVNEQFF	TGTGCCAGCAGCGTAGTTACTAGCGGGAGAGTTAATGAGCAGTTCTTC
TRBV12-3/TRBV12-4	-	TRBJ2-7	-	CASSFTGRSSYEQYF	TGTGCCAGCAGCTTCACAGGGAGGAGCTCCTACGAGCAGTACTTC
TRBV14	-	TRBJ2-7	-	CASSQDAARGSYEQYF	TGTGCCAGCAGCCAAGATGCGGCCAGGGGATCCTACGAGCAGTACTTC
TRBV7-2	few	TRBJ2-7	-	CASSYDRSALYEQYF	TGTGCCAGCAGCTACGACAGGTCGGCCTTATACGAGCAGTACTTC
TRBV7-2	-	TRBJ2-5	-	CASSLWAYQETQYF	TGTGCCAGCAGCTTATGGGCCTACCAAGAGACCCAGTACTTC
TRBV7-2	few	TRBJ2-5	-	CASSRRMVPETQYF	TGTGCCAGCAGCCGACGTATGGTTCCAGAGACCCAGTACTTC
TRBV5-8	-	TRBJ2-7	-	CASSGTRQSFDEQYF	TGTGCCAGCAGCGGAACTAGACAATCTTTCGACGAGCAGTACTTC
TRBV6-2/TRBV6-3	-	TRBJ1-1	-	CASSTLGRMNTEAFF	TGTGCCAGCAGCACCCTAGGACGCATGAACACTGAAGCTTTCTTT
TRBV12-5	-	TRBJ2-3	-	CASGLYSSLGADTQYF	TGTGCTAGTGGTTTGTATTCCTCCCTAGGAGCAGATACGCAGTATTTT
TRBV20-1	-	TRBJ2-2	-	CSATTPGELFF	TGCAGTGCTACAACCCCCGGGGAGCTGTTTTTT
TRBV5-1	few	TRBJ1-4	-	CASSLGQLGEKLFF	TGCGCCAGCAGCTTGGGGCAACTAGGTGAAAAACTGTTTTTT
TRBV27	-	TRBJ2-1	TRBD2	CASSLGLAGVHNEQFF	TGTGCCAGCAGTCTGGGACTAGCGGGAGTTCACAATGAGCAGTTCTTC
TRBV12-3/TRBV12-4	few	TRBJ2-7	-	CASSFGWVAEQYF	TGTGCCAGCAGTTTCGGGTGGGTAGCAGAGCAGTACTTC
TRBV12-3/TRBV12-4	-	TRBJ2-3	-	CASSSMGITDTQYF	TGTGCCAGCAGCTCCATGGGGATCACAGATACGCAGTATTTT
TRBV9	-	TRBJ1-2	-	CASSDRANYGYTF	TGTGCCAGCAGCGACAGGGCGAACTATGGCTACACCTTC
TRBV6-4	many	TRBJ1-2	-	CASSEQGGSYGYTF	TGTGCCAGCAGCGAACAGGGAGGAAGCTATGGCTACACCTTC
TRBV5-5	-	TRBJ2-1	TRBD2	CASSLAGLGGEQFF	TGTGCCAGCAGCTTGGCGGGACTAGGGGGTGAGCAGTTCTTC